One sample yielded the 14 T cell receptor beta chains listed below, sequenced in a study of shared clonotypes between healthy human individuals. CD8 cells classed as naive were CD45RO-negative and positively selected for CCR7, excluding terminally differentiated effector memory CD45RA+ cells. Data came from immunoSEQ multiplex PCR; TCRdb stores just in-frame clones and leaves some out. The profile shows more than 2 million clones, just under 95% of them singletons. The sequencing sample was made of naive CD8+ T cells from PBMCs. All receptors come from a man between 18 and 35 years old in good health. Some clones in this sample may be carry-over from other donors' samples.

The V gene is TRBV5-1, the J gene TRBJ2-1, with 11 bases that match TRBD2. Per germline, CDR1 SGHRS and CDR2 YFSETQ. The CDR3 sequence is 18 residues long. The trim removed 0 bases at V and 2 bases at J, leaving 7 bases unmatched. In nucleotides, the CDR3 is TGCGCCAGCAGCTTGGCGCCACTAGCGGGAGTGACCTACAATGAGCAGTTCTTC. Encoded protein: CASSLAPLAGVTYNEQFF.

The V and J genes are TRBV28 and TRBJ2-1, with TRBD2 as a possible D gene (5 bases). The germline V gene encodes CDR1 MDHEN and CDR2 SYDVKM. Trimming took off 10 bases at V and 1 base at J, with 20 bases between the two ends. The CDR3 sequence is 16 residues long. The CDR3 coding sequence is TGTGCCACCCATAACTTGGGGAGTTCGTCCTACAATGAGCAGTTCTTC. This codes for CATHNLGSSSYNEQFF.

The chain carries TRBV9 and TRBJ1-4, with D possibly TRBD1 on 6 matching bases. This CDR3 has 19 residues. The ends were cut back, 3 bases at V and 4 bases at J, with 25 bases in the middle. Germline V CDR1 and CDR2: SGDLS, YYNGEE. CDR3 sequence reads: CASSAGNREEMGYNEKLFF. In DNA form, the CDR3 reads TGTGCCAGCAGCGCAGGAAACAGGGAAGAGATGGGTTATAATGAAAAACTGTTTTTT.

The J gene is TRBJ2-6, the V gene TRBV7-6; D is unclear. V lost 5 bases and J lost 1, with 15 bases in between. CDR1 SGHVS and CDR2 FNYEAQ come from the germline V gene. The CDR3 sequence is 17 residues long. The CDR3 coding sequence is TGTGCCAGCAGCATACCGGCGGTTACTTCTGGGGCCAACGTCCTGACTTTC. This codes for CASSIPAVTSGANVLTF.

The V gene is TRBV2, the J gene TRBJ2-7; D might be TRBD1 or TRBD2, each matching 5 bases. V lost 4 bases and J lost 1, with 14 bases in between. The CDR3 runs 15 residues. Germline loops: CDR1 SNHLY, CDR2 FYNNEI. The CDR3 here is CASSGTPGLSYEQYF. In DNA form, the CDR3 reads TGTGCCAGCAGTGGGACACCGGGGCTTTCCTACGAGCAGTACTTC.

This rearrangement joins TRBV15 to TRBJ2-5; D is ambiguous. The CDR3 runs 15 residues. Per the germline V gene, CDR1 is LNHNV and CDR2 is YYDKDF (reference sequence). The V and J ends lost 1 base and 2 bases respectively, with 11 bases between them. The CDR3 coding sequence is TGTGCCACCAGCAGAGTTACATCTCTACAAGAGACCCAGTACTTC. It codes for CATSRVTSLQETQYF.

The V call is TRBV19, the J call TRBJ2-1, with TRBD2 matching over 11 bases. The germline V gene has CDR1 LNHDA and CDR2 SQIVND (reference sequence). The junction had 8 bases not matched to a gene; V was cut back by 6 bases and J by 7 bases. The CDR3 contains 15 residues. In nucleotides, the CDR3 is TGTGCCAGTAGCACCACTAGCGGGAGTCGGAATGAGCAGTTCTTC. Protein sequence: CASSTTSGSRNEQFF. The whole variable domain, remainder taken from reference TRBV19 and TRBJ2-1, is DGGITQSPKYLFRKEGQNVTLSCEQNLNHDAMYWYRQDPGQGLRLIYYSQIVNDFQKGDIAEGYSVSREKKESFPLTVTSAQKNPTAFYLCASSTTSGSRNEQFFGPGTRLTVL.

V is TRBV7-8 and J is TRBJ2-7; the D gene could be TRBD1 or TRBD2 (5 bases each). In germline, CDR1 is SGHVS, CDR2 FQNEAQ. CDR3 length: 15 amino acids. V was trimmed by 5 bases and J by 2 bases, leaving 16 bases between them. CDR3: CASSHPGQGPYEQYF. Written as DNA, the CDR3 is TGTGCCAGCAGCCACCCTGGGCAGGGACCCTACGAGCAGTACTTC.

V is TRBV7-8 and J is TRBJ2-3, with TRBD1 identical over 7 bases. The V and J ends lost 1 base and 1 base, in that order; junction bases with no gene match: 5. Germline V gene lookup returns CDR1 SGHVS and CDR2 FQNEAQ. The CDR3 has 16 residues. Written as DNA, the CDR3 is TGTGCCAGCAGCTTAGTTATTGGACAGGGCACAGATACGCAGTATTTT. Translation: CASSLVIGQGTDTQYF.

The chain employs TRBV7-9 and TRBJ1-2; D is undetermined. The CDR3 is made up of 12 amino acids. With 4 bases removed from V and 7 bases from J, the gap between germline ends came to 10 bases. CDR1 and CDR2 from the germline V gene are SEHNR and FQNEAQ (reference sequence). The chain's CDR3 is CASSSVLGGYTF. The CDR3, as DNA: TGTGCCAGCAGCTCGGTCTTAGGTGGCTACACCTTC.

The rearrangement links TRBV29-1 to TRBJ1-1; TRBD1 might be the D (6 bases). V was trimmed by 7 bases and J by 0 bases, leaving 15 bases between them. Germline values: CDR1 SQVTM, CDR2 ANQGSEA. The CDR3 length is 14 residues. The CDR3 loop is CSAWTADMNTEAFF. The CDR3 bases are TGCAGCGCCTGGACAGCAGACATGAACACTGAAGCTTTCTTT.

CDR3 bases: TGTGCCATCAGTGAGACCCCTAGCGGACGCGGGGATGAGCAGTTCTTC. This sequence encodes CAISETPSGRGDEQFF. This chain connects TRBV10-3 to TRBJ2-1, with TRBD2 matching 7 bases. Trimming cost V 2 bases and J 8 bases; bases outside gene matches: 12. This CDR3 is built from 16 residues. Germline CDR1 is ENHRY and CDR2 is SYGVKD.

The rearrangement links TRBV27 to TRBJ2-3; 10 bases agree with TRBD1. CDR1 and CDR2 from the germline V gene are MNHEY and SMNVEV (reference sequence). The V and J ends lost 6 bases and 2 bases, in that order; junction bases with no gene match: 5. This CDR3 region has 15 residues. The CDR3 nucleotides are TGTGCCAGCAGGATCGGACAGGGGGACACAGATACGCAGTATTTT. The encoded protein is CASRIGQGDTDTQYF.

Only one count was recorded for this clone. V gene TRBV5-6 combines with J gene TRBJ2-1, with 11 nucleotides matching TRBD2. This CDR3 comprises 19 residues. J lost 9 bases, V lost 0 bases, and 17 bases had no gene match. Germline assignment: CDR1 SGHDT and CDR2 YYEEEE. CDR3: CASSLDMLAGGQTGSEQFF. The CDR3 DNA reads TGTGCCAGCAGCTTGGATATGCTAGCGGGAGGCCAAACTGGGAGTGAGCAGTTCTTC.